This TCR beta chain was identified during a study of brain T cells in children with intractable seizures. Assay used: immunoSEQ multiplex PCR; TCRdb lists only in-frame clones, some missing. The data show tens of thousands of clones, just over 90% seen once. Germline V CDR1 and CDR2: SGDLS, YYNGEE. V was shortened by 3 bases and J by 5 bases, with 11 bases between the two germline ends. The CDR3 runs to 13 residues. The sequenced sample was peripheral blood, obtained at surgery. The rearrangement links TRBV9 to TRBJ2-5; D remains unclear. This sequence was found in a boy under two years old with tuberous sclerosis and intractable seizures. The CDR3 DNA follows: TGTGCCAGCAGCGATGAACTTTCGGAGACCCAGTACTTC. Amino acids: CASSDELSETQYF.